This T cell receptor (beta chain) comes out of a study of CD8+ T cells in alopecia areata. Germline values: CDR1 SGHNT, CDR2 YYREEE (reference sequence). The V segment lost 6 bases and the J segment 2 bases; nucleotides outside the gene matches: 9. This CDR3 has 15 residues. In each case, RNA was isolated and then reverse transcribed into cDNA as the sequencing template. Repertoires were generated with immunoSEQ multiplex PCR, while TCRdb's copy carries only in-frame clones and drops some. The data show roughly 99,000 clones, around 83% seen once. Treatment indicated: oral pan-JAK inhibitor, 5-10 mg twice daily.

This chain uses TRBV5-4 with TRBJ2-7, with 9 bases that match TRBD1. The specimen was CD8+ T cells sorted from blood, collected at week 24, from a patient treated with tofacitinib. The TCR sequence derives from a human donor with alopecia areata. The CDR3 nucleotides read TGTGCCAGCACCGTCGGACAGGGGCCCGCCTACGAGCAGTACTTC. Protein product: CASTVGQGPAYEQYF.